A single T cell receptor (beta chain) is shown here with its context. This sample stems from a study of T cell clones after liver transplantation. V was cut by 1 base and J by 4 bases, with 11 bases left in between. This CDR3 has 16 amino acids. Germline V lookup: CDR1 SGHTA, CDR2 FQGNSA. Some clones are missing from TCRdb's copy, which holds only in-frame ones; the method was immunoSEQ multiplex PCR. The table has 75,000 to 85,000 clones, roughly 83% seen once. The V gene is TRBV7-2, the J gene TRBJ2-6; D is uncertain. Specimen: CD4+ T cells from blood, collected at the 22-month timepoint. The sequence derives from a human patient who received a liver transplant. Some T cells here may be from the graft donor. CDR3 loop: CASSLGRVNGANVLTF. The CDR3 bases are TGTGCCAGCAGCTTAGGCCGGGTTAACGGGGCCAACGTCCTGACTTTC.